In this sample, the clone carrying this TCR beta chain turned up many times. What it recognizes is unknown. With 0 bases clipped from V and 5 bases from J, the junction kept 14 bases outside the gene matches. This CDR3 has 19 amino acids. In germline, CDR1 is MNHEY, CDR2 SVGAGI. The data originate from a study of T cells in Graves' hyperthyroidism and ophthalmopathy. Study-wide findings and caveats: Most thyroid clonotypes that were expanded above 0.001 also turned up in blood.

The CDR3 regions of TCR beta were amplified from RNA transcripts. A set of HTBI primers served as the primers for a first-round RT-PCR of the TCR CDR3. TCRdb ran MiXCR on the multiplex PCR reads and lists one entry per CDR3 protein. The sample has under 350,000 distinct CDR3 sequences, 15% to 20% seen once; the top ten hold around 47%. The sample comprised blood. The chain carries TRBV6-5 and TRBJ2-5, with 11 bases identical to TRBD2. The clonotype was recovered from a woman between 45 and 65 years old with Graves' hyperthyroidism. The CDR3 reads CASSYSPLLTSGGEETQYF. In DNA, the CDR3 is TGTGCCAGCAGTTACTCCCCTCTTTTAACTAGCGGGGGAGAGGAGACCCAGTACTTC.